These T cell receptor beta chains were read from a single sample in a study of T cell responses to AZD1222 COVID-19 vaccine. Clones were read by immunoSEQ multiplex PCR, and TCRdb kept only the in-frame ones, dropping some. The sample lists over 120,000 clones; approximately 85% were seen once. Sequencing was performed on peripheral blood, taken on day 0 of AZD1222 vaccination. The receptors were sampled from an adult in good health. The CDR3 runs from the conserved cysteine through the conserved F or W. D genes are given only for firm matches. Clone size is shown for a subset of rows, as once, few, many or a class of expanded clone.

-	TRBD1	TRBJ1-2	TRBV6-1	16	CASSEAARDSHYGYTF	TGTGCCAGCAGTGAAGCGGCAAGGGACAGCCACTATGGCTACACCTTC
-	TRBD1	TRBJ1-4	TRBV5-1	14	CASSSGQGGEKLFF	TGCGCCAGCAGCTCAGGACAGGGTGGTGAAAAACTGTTTTTT
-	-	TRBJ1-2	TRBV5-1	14	CASSLQGENYGYTF	TGCGCCAGCAGCTTGCAGGGTGAGAACTATGGCTACACCTTC
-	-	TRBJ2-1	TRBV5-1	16	CASSGGLSSSYNEQFF	TGCGCCAGCAGCGGGGGACTCTCCAGCTCCTACAATGAGCAGTTCTTC
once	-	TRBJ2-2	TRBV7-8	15	CASSLARLNTGELFF	TGTGCCAGCAGCTTAGCGAGACTAAACACCGGGGAGCTGTTTTTT
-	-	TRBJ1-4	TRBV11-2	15	CASSLGRQGNEKLFF	TGTGCCAGCAGCTTAGGAAGGCAGGGAAATGAAAAACTGTTTTTT
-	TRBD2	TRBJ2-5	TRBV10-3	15	CAIRGIAGEEETQYF	TGTGCCATCAGGGGGATAGCGGGGGAAGAAGAGACCCAGTACTTC
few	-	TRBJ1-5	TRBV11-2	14	CASSSAGPQQPQHF	TGTGCCAGCAGCTCCGCGGGCCCACAGCAGCCCCAGCATTTT
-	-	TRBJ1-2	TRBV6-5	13	CASSYSGRYGYTF	TGTGCCAGCAGTTATTCGGGGCGGTATGGCTACACCTTC
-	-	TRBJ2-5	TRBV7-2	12	CASTGGGETQYF	TGTGCCAGCACGGGCGGAGGAGAGACCCAGTACTTC
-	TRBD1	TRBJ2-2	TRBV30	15	CAWSVQGENTGELFF	TGTGCCTGGAGTGTACAGGGGGAAAACACCGGGGAGCTGTTTTTT
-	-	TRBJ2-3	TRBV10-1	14	CASSEDPVRDTQYF	TGCGCCAGCAGTGAGGACCCCGTTAGAGATACGCAGTATTTT
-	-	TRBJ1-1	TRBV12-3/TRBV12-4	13	CASSLTRNTEAFF	TGTGCCAGCAGTTTGACACGGAACACTGAAGCTTTCTTT
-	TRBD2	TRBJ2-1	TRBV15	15	CATSRERTSLNEQFF	TGTGCCACCAGCAGAGAACGGACTAGCCTTAATGAGCAGTTCTTC
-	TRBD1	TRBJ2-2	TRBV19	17	CASIKGPGQGSAGELFF	TGTGCCAGTATTAAGGGGCCGGGACAGGGTTCCGCCGGGGAGCTGTTTTTT
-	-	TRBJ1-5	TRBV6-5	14	CASSYSGGGEPQHF	TGTGCCAGCAGTTACTCGGGGGGCGGTGAGCCCCAGCATTTT
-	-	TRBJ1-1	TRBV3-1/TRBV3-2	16	CASSQGGPTMNTEAFF	TGTGCCAGCAGCCAAGGGGGCCCCACCATGAACACTGAAGCTTTCTTT
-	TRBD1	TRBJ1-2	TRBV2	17	CASRPGTGNKANYGYTF	TGTGCCAGCAGGCCCGGGACAGGGAATAAAGCTAACTATGGCTACACCTTC
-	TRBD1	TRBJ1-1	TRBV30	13	CAWRTGGGTEAFF	TGTGCCTGGAGGACAGGGGGCGGGACTGAAGCTTTCTTT
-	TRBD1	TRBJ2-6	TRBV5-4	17	CASSSGQEGSGANVLTF	TGTGCCAGCAGCTCAGGACAGGAAGGGTCTGGGGCCAACGTCCTGACTTTC
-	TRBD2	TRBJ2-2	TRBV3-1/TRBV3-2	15	CASSLGTSGTGELFF	TGTGCCAGCAGCCTCGGGACTAGCGGTACCGGGGAGCTGTTTTTT
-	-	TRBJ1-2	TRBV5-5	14	CASSPGEGPYGYTF	TGTGCCAGCAGCCCCGGGGAGGGTCCTTATGGCTACACCTTC
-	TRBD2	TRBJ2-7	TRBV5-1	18	CASSLASPGSSGDYEQYF	TGCGCCAGCAGCTTGGCCTCGCCCGGTTCTAGCGGAGATTACGAGCAGTACTTC
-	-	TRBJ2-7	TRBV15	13	CATSRDGAAEQYF	TGTGCCACCAGCAGAGATGGAGCGGCGGAGCAGTACTTC
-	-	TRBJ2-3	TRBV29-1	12	CSVHRDTDTQYF	TGCAGCGTTCACAGGGATACAGATACGCAGTATTTT
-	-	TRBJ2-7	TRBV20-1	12	CSASKDSYEQYF	TGCAGTGCTAGTAAGGATTCCTACGAGCAGTACTTC
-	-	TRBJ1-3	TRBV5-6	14	CASSAVGSGNTIYF	TGTGCCAGCAGCGCAGTGGGGTCTGGAAACACCATATATTTT
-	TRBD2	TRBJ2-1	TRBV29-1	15	CSVGGLAGAYNEQFF	TGCAGCGTTGGCGGACTAGCGGGGGCCTACAATGAGCAGTTCTTC
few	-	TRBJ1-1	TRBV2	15	CASSEVLPTSTEAFF	TGTGCCAGCAGTGAAGTATTACCCACCTCCACTGAAGCTTTCTTT
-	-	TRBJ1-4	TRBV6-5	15	CASSLQGPMSEKLFF	TGTGCCAGCAGCTTACAGGGCCCCATGAGTGAAAAACTGTTTTTT
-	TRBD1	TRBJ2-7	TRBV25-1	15	CASSRGQGLSYEQYF	TGTGCCAGCAGTCGTGGACAGGGCCTATCCTACGAGCAGTACTTC
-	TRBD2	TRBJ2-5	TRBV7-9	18	CASSFKVRLAGKKETQYF	TGTGCCAGCAGCTTTAAAGTTCGCTTAGCGGGGAAGAAAGAGACCCAGTACTTC
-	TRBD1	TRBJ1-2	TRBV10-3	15	CAISDFSGTDYGYTF	TGTGCCATCAGTGACTTTTCCGGGACAGACTATGGCTACACCTTC
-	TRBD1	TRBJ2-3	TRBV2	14	CASDTGVGTDTQYF	TGTGCCAGCGACACAGGGGTTGGGACAGATACGCAGTATTTT
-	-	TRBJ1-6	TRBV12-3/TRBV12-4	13	CASSLGFNSPLHF	TGTGCCAGCAGTTTAGGGTTTAATTCACCCCTCCACTTT
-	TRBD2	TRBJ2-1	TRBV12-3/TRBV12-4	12	CASSTSGRKEFF	TGTGCCAGCAGTACGAGCGGGAGAAAAGAGTTCTTC
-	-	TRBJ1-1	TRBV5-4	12	CASSHINTEAFF	TGTGCCAGCAGCCACATTAACACTGAAGCTTTCTTT
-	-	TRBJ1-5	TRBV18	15	CASSPGSGSNQPQHF	TGTGCCAGCTCACCTGGAAGCGGGAGCAATCAGCCCCAGCATTTT
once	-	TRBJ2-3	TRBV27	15	CASSLTRGPTDTQYF	TGTGCCAGCAGTTTAACTCGGGGGCCCACAGATACGCAGTATTTT
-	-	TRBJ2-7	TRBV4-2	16	CASSQDGAKGSYEQYF	TGTGCCAGCAGCCAAGATGGGGCCAAGGGGTCCTACGAGCAGTACTTC
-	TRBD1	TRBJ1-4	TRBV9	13	CASSRDRNEKLFF	TGTGCCAGCAGCCGGGACAGGAATGAAAAACTGTTTTTT
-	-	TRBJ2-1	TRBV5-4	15	CASSPPQANHNEQFF	TGTGCCAGCAGCCCCCCGCAGGCCAACCACAATGAGCAGTTCTTC
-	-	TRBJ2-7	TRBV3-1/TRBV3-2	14	CASSQRTFSYEQYF	TGTGCCAGCAGCCAGCGGACCTTCTCCTACGAGCAGTACTTC
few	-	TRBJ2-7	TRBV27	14	CASSPGTLPYEQYF	TGTGCCAGCAGCCCCGGGACGCTACCCTACGAGCAGTACTTC
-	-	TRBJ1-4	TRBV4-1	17	CASSQATRGLLNEKLFF	TGCGCCAGCAGCCAAGCGACCCGGGGCCTACTTAATGAAAAACTGTTTTTT
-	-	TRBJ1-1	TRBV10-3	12	CAISELHTEAFF	TGTGCCATCAGTGAACTTCACACTGAAGCTTTCTTT
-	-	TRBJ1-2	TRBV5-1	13	CASRIQGPDGYTF	TGCGCCAGCAGAATTCAGGGACCGGATGGCTACACCTTC
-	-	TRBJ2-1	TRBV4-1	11	CASSRHNEQFF	TGCGCCAGCAGCCGCCACAATGAGCAGTTCTTC
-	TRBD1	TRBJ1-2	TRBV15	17	CATSPSLTGLRYYGYTF	TGTGCCACCAGCCCATCATTGACAGGGCTCCGTTACTATGGCTACACCTTC
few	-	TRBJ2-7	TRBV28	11	CASSWTDEQYF	TGTGCCAGCAGTTGGACAGACGAGCAGTACTTC
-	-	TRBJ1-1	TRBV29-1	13	CSARTDPNTEAFF	TGCAGCGCTCGGACAGACCCGAACACTGAAGCTTTCTTT
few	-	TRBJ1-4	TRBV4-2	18	CASSQDMVGRVTNEKLFF	TGTGCCAGCAGCCAAGATATGGTGGGCAGGGTCACTAATGAAAAACTGTTTTTT
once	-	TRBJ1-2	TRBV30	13	CAWFGQPSYGYTF	TGTGCCTGGTTCGGACAGCCCTCCTATGGCTACACCTTC
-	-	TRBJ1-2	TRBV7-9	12	CASSLDLYGYTF	TGTGCCAGCAGCTTAGACCTTTATGGCTACACCTTC
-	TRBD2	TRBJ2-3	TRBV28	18	CASSLRVASGGVADTQYF	TGTGCCAGCAGTTTAAGGGTTGCTAGCGGGGGAGTTGCAGATACGCAGTATTTT
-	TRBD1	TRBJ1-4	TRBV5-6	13	CASSVTGEVKLFF	TGTGCCAGCAGCGTCACAGGGGAAGTAAAACTGTTTTTT
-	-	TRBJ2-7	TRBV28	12	CASRRIKRGQYF	TGTGCCAGCAGGCGAATCAAGAGAGGGCAGTACTTC